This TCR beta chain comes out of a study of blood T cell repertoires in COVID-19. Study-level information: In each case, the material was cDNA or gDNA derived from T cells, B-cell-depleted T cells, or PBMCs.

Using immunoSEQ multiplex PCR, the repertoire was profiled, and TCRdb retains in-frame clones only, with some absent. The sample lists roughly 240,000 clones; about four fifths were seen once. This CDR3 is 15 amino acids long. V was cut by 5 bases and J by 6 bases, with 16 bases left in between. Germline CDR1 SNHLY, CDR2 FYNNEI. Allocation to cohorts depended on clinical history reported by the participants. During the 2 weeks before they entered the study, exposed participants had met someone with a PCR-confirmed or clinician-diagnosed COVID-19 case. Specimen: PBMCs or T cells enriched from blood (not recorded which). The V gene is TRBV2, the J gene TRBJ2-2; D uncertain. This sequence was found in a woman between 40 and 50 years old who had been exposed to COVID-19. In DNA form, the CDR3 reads TGTGCCAGCAGTAACATACCAACTAAACCCGGGGAGCTGTTTTTT. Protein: CASSNIPTKPGELFF.